Below, 32 T cell receptor beta chains from the same sample are listed, as sequenced in a study of blood T cell repertoires in COVID-19. Only in-frame clones appear in the TCRdb table, and some are missing; sequencing was by immunoSEQ multiplex PCR. Of 200,000 to 250,000 clones detected, approximately 80% appear once; the ten largest clones hold about 1.7%. The sequencing input was PBMCs or T cells enriched from blood (not recorded which). The origin of the receptors is a man in his sixties who had recovered from COVID-19.

V usage is TRBV11-1 and J usage is TRBJ1-1, with 7 bases lining up with TRBD1. Per the germline V gene, CDR1 is SGHAT and CDR2 is FQDESV (reference sequence). This CDR3 comprises 15 residues. V was clipped by 5 bases and J by 11 bases; unmatched bases: 17. The CDR3 DNA reads TGTGCCAGCAGCAAGCAATCGGGACAGTTGAACAGGGCTTTCTTT. This sequence encodes CASSKQSGQLNRAFF.

The chain carries TRBV4-3 and TRBJ2-3; 8 nucleotides line up with TRBD2. Per the germline V gene, CDR1 is LGHNA and CDR2 is YSLEER. The CDR3 consists of 16 residues. J was trimmed by 1 base and V by 0 bases; bases with no gene match: 3. The CDR3 DNA follows: TGCGCCAGCAGCCAAGATCTTAGCGGGGGCACAGATACGCAGTATTTT. Translation: CASSQDLSGGTDTQYF.

The rearrangement joins TRBV2 to TRBJ2-7; unclear D gene. The V and J ends lost 4 bases and 2 bases respectively, with 9 bases between them. The CDR3 consists of 13 residues. Looked up from germline, CDR1 is SNHLY and CDR2 is FYNNEI. This chain's CDR3 is CASSGLSTYEQYF. In DNA form, the CDR3 reads TGTGCCAGCAGTGGCCTAAGCACCTACGAGCAGTACTTC.

The V call is TRBV19, the J call TRBJ2-1, with 9 positions matching TRBD1. Trimming cost V 5 bases and J 6 bases; bases outside gene matches: 11. The CDR3 is 16 amino acids. Germline V gene lookup returns CDR1 LNHDA and CDR2 SQIVND (reference sequence). CDR3 protein: CASSPHRDREINEQFF. Written as DNA, the CDR3 is TGTGCCAGTAGTCCACACCGGGACAGGGAAATCAATGAGCAGTTCTTC.

This clone was seen ten or more times. The gene calls are TRBV12-3 or TRBV12-4 and TRBJ1-5; D gene unclear. The ends were cut back, 3 bases at V and 4 bases at J, with 7 bases in the middle. The CDR3 totals 13 residues. The CDR3 DNA follows: TGTGCCAGCAGTTTCCACGGTAATCAGCCCCAGCATTTT. It translates to CASSFHGNQPQHF.

In DNA, the CDR3 is TGTGCCAGCAGCTTGGGTAGTAATCAGCCCCAGCATTTT. The encoded protein is CASSLGSNQPQHF. V and J are TRBV5-6 and TRBJ1-5, with D unresolved. CDR3 length: 13 amino acids. Germline V CDR1 and CDR2: SGHDT, YYEEEE. V was trimmed by 0 bases and J by 4 bases, leaving 5 bases between them.

The gene calls are TRBV5-4 and TRBJ1-4, with a tentative D call TRBD1 (5 bases). Deletions cut 0 bases from V and 3 bases from J, with 12 bases between. CDR1 and CDR2 (germline): SGHNT, YYREEE (reference sequence). This CDR3 spans 16 amino acids. CDR3 coding DNA: TGTGCCAGCAGCTTGGGCGGGGCGCCAGCTAATGAAAAACTGTTTTTT. This codes for CASSLGGAPANEKLFF.

The chain combines TRBV6-6 with TRBJ2-3; D is unresolved. Germline CDR1 and CDR2: MNHNY and SVGAGI (reference sequence). This CDR3 region has 14 residues. Deletions cut 2 bases from V and 3 bases from J, with 9 bases between. The CDR3 reads CASSYMSRTDTQYF. In nucleotides, the CDR3 is TGTGCCAGCAGTTACATGTCCCGGACAGATACGCAGTATTTT.

The V and J genes are TRBV3-1 (or the pseudogene TRBV3-2) and TRBJ2-5, with 9 bases matching TRBD2. The CDR3 runs 16 residues. After removal of 1 base from V and 2 bases from J, the junction contained 5 bases not matched to a gene. CDR1 is LGHDT and CDR2 is YNNKEL in the germline V gene (reference sequence). DNA of the CDR3: TGTGCCAGCAGCCAAGGAAGACTAGCGGCTCAAGAGACCCAGTACTTC. As protein: CASSQGRLAAQETQYF.

V gene TRBV19 combines with J gene TRBJ1-4, with 10 bases lining up with TRBD1. Trimming cost V 3 bases and J 7 bases; bases outside gene matches: 5. Germline assignment: CDR1 LNHDA and CDR2 SQIVND (reference sequence). The CDR3 is 15 amino acids. CDR3 protein: CASSMGQGLVEKLFF. The CDR3 DNA follows: TGTGCCAGTAGTATGGGACAGGGGTTGGTTGAAAAACTGTTTTTT.

The chain recombines TRBV10-2 with TRBJ1-2, with D possibly being TRBD1 (5 bases). In germline, CDR1 is WSHSY, CDR2 SAAADI. The CDR3 sequence is 15 residues long. Trimming took off 0 bases at V and 6 bases at J, with 14 bases between the two ends. DNA of the CDR3: TGCGCCAGCAGTGAGTCGATCGCCAAGGGGCATGGCTACACCTTC. The encoded protein is CASSESIAKGHGYTF.

The rearrangement joins TRBV20-1 to TRBJ1-6; D uncertain. Germline V gives CDR1 DFQATT, CDR2 SNEGSKA (reference sequence). The CDR3 is made up of 14 amino acids. Trimming removed 3 bases from V and 5 bases from J, with 11 bases in between. This chain's CDR3 is CSASDFGNNSPLHF. CDR3 nucleotides: TGCAGTGCTAGTGATTTCGGGAATAATTCACCCCTCCACTTT.

This clone showed up just a few times. This sequence joins TRBV5-1 and TRBJ1-2, with 7 bases aligning to TRBD1. V lost 1 base and J lost 8; bases outside the gene matches: 11. Germline CDR1 is SGHRS and CDR2 is YFSETQ. This CDR3 has 15 residues. This CDR3 reads CASSLRDSPYGGYTF. CDR3 coding DNA: TGCGCCAGCAGCTTGCGGGACAGCCCTTATGGCGGCTACACCTTC.

This clone was observed a single time. This chain joins TRBV30 and TRBJ1-4, with D possibly matching TRBD1 (6 bases). The length of the CDR3 is 14 residues. The V end lost 2 bases, the J end lost 8 bases, and 15 bases lay between the germline ends. Germline V gene data show CDR1 as GTSNPN and CDR2 as SVGIG (reference sequence). DNA of the CDR3: TGTGCCTGGAGTCGGGACACCCTGGGAGAAAAACTGTTTTTT. Translated, it gives CAWSRDTLGEKLFF.

This clone appeared a few times. CDR3 amino acids: CAISDTGVGQPQHF. The CDR3 nucleotides read TGTGCCATCAGTGACACAGGGGTAGGTCAGCCCCAGCATTTT. The chain is built from TRBV10-3 and TRBJ1-5; TRBD1 matches 7 bases. Germline CDR1 reads ENHRY; CDR2 reads SYGVKD. This CDR3 is built from 14 residues. After removal of 3 bases from V and 6 bases from J, the junction contained 5 bases not matched to a gene.

The V gene is TRBV7-3, the J gene TRBJ1-1, with D unclear. V lost 2 bases, J lost 4 bases, and 11 bases lay in between. This CDR3 region has 14 residues. In germline, CDR1 is SGHTA, CDR2 FQGTGA. The CDR3 protein is CASSLEGRGTEAFF. For the CDR3, the DNA is TGTGCCAGCAGCTTAGAGGGTCGGGGCACTGAAGCTTTCTTT.

CDR3 nucleotide sequence: TGTGCCAGCAGCGGGAGGGTCAGCATGAACACTGAAGCTTTCTTT. This codes for CASSGRVSMNTEAFF. V gene TRBV11-3 combines with J gene TRBJ1-1; D unresolved. CDR1 is SGHNT and CDR2 is YENEEA in the germline V gene. CDR3 length: 15 amino acids. V was cut by 5 bases and J by 0 bases, with 13 bases left in between.

The table lists this clone with a count of one. This chain links TRBV29-1 with TRBJ1-1, with TRBD1 as a possible D gene (5 bases). The CDR3 runs to 11 residues. Germline loops: CDR1 SQVTM, CDR2 ANQGSEA. V was trimmed by 6 bases and J by 5 bases, leaving 10 bases between them. This CDR3 reads CSVLGVTEAFF. CDR3 in DNA: TGCAGCGTCCTAGGGGTGACTGAAGCTTTCTTT.

This chain uses TRBV3-1 (or the pseudogene TRBV3-2) with TRBJ1-4; D may be TRBD1 (5 bases). CDR1 and CDR2 from the germline V gene are LGHDT and YNNKEL (reference sequence). This CDR3 has 16 amino acids. Trimming removed 4 bases from V and 6 bases from J, with 18 bases in between. CDR3 sequence (DNA): TGTGCCAGCAGCCCCGGTCTAGGGGCCGGAGATGAAAAACTGTTTTTT. This encodes CASSPGLGAGDEKLFF.

This clone was recorded a few times. This chain links TRBV2 with TRBJ1-1; D unclear. CDR3 length equals 13 residues. The V end lost 3 bases, the J end lost 5 bases, and 10 bases lay between the germline ends. Germline assignment: CDR1 SNHLY and CDR2 FYNNEI. The CDR3, as DNA: TGTGCCAGCAGTGATCGGGAAGAAACTGAAGCTTTCTTT. Translated: CASSDREETEAFF.

The V call is TRBV6-1, the J call TRBJ2-3; D unclear. Germline V lookup: CDR1 MNHNS, CDR2 SASEGT. The CDR3 totals 14 residues. The V gene lost 3 bases and the J gene lost 3 bases, with 10 bases spanning the gap. The CDR3 nucleotides are TGTGCCAGCAGTGACCAGACTGAGACAGATACGCAGTATTTT. Translation: CASSDQTETDTQYF.

The CDR3 protein is CASRAPRVGRYGYTF. The CDR3, as DNA: TGTGCCAGCAGAGCACCCAGGGTGGGGCGCTATGGCTACACCTTC. The rearrangement joins TRBV6-5 to TRBJ1-2; the D gene is possibly TRBD1 (5 bases). This CDR3 spans 15 amino acids. Trimming pared 6 bases from V and 4 bases from J, leaving 18 bases between. CDR1 is MNHEY, CDR2 SVGAGI, per germline.

The sample holds one count of this clone. The chain combines TRBV5-6 with TRBJ1-2; D is ambiguous. V lost 4 bases to trimming and J lost 4 bases, with 11 bases between them. This CDR3 region has 13 residues. Germline V gene lookup returns CDR1 SGHDT and CDR2 YYEEEE. CDR3 sequence: CASSQANGYGYTF. DNA for the CDR3: TGTGCCAGCAGCCAGGCCAACGGCTATGGCTACACCTTC.

The J gene is TRBJ1-1, the V gene TRBV18, with 8 bases fitting TRBD1. Trimming took 6 bases from V and 7 from J; bases not matched to a gene: 7. CDR3 length: 13 residues. The germline V gene encodes CDR1 KGHSH and CDR2 LQKENI. CDR3 sequence (DNA): TGTGCCAGCTCGCAACAGGGGGGATTTGAAGCTTTCTTT. Translation gives CASSQQGGFEAFF.

For this clone: The sample carries other DNA sequences with the same CDR3. The DNA for the CDR3 is TGTGCCAGTAGTATGAGGGGGCGGGAGACCCAGTACTTC. Translated: CASSMRGRETQYF. The chain uses TRBV19 and TRBJ2-5; 7 bases line up with TRBD1. The germline V gene encodes CDR1 LNHDA and CDR2 SQIVND (reference sequence). The CDR3 is 13 residues long. The V segment lost 3 bases and the J segment 5 bases; nucleotides outside the gene matches: 3.

This chain uses TRBV6-5 with TRBJ2-2; TRBD1 agrees at 7 bases. Losses at the gene ends were 4 bases for V and 0 bases for J; bases not matched to a gene: 5. This CDR3 spans 16 amino acids. CDR1 is MNHEY, CDR2 SVGAGI, per germline. In DNA form, the CDR3 reads TGTGCCAGCAGTTTAACAGGGGCACCGAACACCGGGGAGCTGTTTTTT. This codes for CASSLTGAPNTGELFF.

This chain joins TRBV2 and TRBJ1-1; TRBD1 aligns across 8 bases. From germline, CDR1 is SNHLY and CDR2 FYNNEI. The trim removed 7 bases at V and 10 bases at J, leaving 14 bases unmatched. The CDR3 extends over 14 amino acids. The CDR3 nucleotides read TGTGCCAGCAAAATCGGACAGGGCTCCGTGGGAGCTTTCTTT. Amino acids: CASKIGQGSVGAFF.

The chain has TRBV18 and TRBJ1-1; D call uncertain. The V end lost 3 bases, the J end lost 0 bases, and 8 bases lay between the germline ends. This CDR3 spans 14 amino acids. The germline V gene encodes CDR1 KGHSH and CDR2 LQKENI. Written as DNA, the CDR3 is TGTGCCAGCTCACCGGCGGCGGTGAACACTGAAGCTTTCTTT. Amino acid sequence: CASSPAAVNTEAFF.

This clone was observed once. The chain is built from TRBV4-3 and TRBJ2-3; no definite D call. The CDR3 consists of 15 residues. V was clipped by 0 bases and J by 6 bases, with 13 bases between them. Per the germline V gene, CDR1 is LGHNA and CDR2 is YSLEER. The CDR3 bases are TGCGCCAGCAGCCAAGATGAAACCCCCGGGGATACGCAGTATTTT. It specifies CASSQDETPGDTQYF.

The chain has TRBV4-3 and TRBJ2-2; maybe TRBD2 (5 bases). The CDR3 extends over 17 amino acids. Trimming pared 2 bases from V and 5 bases from J, leaving 18 bases between. Germline CDR1 reads LGHNA; CDR2 reads YSLEER. The CDR3, as DNA: TGCGCCAGCAGCCAAATTTTGCCCAGACGGGGAACCGGGGAGCTGTTTTTT. Translating gives CASSQILPRRGTGELFF.

About this clone: Additional DNA sequences in this sample encode the identical CDR3. The J gene is TRBJ1-2, the V gene TRBV5-1, with D possibly TRBD1 on 5 matching bases. The CDR3 consists of 14 residues. Germline CDR1 and CDR2: SGHRS and YFSETQ. V dropped 0 bases and J dropped 2 bases, with 8 bases sitting between them. CDR3 loop: CASSLGGQNYGYTF. In DNA, the CDR3 is TGCGCCAGCAGCTTGGGGGGCCAGAACTATGGCTACACCTTC.

V is TRBV9 and J is TRBJ1-1, with TRBD1 identical over 7 bases. V gave up 4 bases and J gave up 4 bases; unmatched junction bases: 10. Germline CDR1 SGDLS, CDR2 YYNGEE. CDR3 length: 15 amino acids. The CDR3 DNA follows: TGTGCCAGCAGCCCTATGACAGGGCGGAGCACTGAAGCTTTCTTT. It codes for CASSPMTGRSTEAFF.